One sample yielded the 21 T cell receptor beta chains listed below, sequenced in a study of cytomegalovirus exposure and HLA in healthy donors. Primers: 60 Vbeta forward and 13 Jbeta reverse. Clones were sequenced by immunoSEQ multiplex PCR, and TCRdb holds only the in-frame ones, with some missing. The sample has 150,000 or so clones; about four fifths are singletons. Sequencing input: PBMCs. Receptors were obtained from a male donor in good health and CMV-seropositive.

CDR3 in DNA: TGTGCCAGCAGTTTAGCCTTCGCCACTTTCACAGATACGCAGTATTTT. Its translation: CASSLAFATFTDTQYF. The chain joins TRBV27 to TRBJ2-3; no clear D. The CDR3 is made up of 16 amino acids. Trimming stripped 2 bases from V and 2 bases from J, with 14 bases between. CDR1 is MNHEY, CDR2 SMNVEV, per germline (reference sequence).

This chain joins TRBV15 and TRBJ2-4; 9 bases fit TRBD1. V lost 2 bases to trimming and J lost 7 bases; unmatched junction nucleotides: 15. CDR1 is LNHNV and CDR2 is YYDKDF in the germline V gene (reference sequence). CDR3 size: 18 residues. The CDR3 spells CATSRPGTGRSQGNIQYF. The CDR3 coding sequence is TGTGCCACCAGCAGACCAGGGACAGGGAGAAGCCAGGGGAACATTCAGTACTTC.

The chain recombines TRBV7-8 with TRBJ1-1, with no clear D. The CDR3 runs to 15 residues. The germline V gene encodes CDR1 SGHVS and CDR2 FQNEAQ. Trimming left V 5 bases short and J 0 bases short, with 13 bases between. CDR3 in amino acids: CASSPGEVMNTEAFF. DNA for the CDR3: TGTGCCAGCAGCCCCGGCGAGGTAATGAACACTGAAGCTTTCTTT.

V and J are TRBV11-2 and TRBJ1-2; 7 nucleotides match TRBD1. The CDR3 has 15 amino acids. Germline CDR1 is SGHAT and CDR2 is FQNNGV. The V gene end was trimmed by 4 bases and the J gene end by 0 bases; junction bases not matched to a gene: 5. This CDR3 reads CASSSSGTANYGYTF. The CDR3 nucleotides are TGTGCCAGCAGCTCCTCCGGGACAGCTAACTATGGCTACACCTTC. The full variable domain, its missing parts supplied by reference TRBV11-2 and TRBJ1-2, is EAGVAQSPRYKIIEKRQSVAFWCNPISGHATLYWYQQILGQGPKLLIQFQNNGVVDDSQLPKDRFSAERLKGVDSTLKIQPAKLEDSAVYLCASSSSGTANYGYTFGSGTRLTVV.

The J gene is TRBJ1-5, the V gene TRBV30; D unresolved. V lost 5 bases to trimming and J lost 6 bases, with 14 bases between them. CDR1 GTSNPN and CDR2 SVGIG come from the germline V gene (reference sequence). The CDR3 runs 13 residues. The CDR3 reads CAWASREGQPQHF. DNA of the CDR3: TGTGCCTGGGCTTCGCGGGAAGGTCAGCCCCAGCATTTT.

This rearrangement joins TRBV20-1 to TRBJ2-4, with D possibly TRBD2 on 5 matching bases. CDR1 and CDR2 from the germline V gene are DFQATT and SNEGSKA (reference sequence). The CDR3 sequence is 11 residues long. V gave up 3 bases and J gave up 14 bases, with 14 bases separating them. The CDR3 region is CSASEASFKYF. The CDR3 coding sequence is TGCAGTGCTAGTGAAGCTAGCTTCAAGTACTTC.

The chain recombines TRBV5-1 with TRBJ1-1; the match to TRBD1 covers 8 bases. The CDR3 loop spans 14 amino acids. The germline CDR1 and CDR2 sequences are SGHRS and YFSETQ. V dropped 4 bases and J dropped 6; count of bases not matched to a gene: 8. This CDR3 is CASSTRQGIAEAFF. The CDR3 nucleotides are TGCGCCAGCAGCACCAGACAGGGGATCGCTGAAGCTTTCTTT.

The genes are TRBV9 and TRBJ2-6; 8 positions match TRBD1. Germline V lookup: CDR1 SGDLS, CDR2 YYNGEE. CDR3 size: 19 residues. V dropped 4 bases and J dropped 0; count of bases not matched to a gene: 12. The CDR3 nucleotides read TGTGCCAGCAGCTTGGTGGGGCCGACAGGGGTCTCTGGGGCCAACGTCCTGACTTTC. This encodes CASSLVGPTGVSGANVLTF.

The gene calls are TRBV11-2 and TRBJ2-2, with D possibly being TRBD1 (5 bases). With 2 bases removed from V and 3 bases from J, the gap between germline ends came to 7 bases. The CDR3 runs to 14 residues. Per germline, CDR1 SGHAT and CDR2 FQNNGV. The CDR3 bases are TGTGCCAGCAGCTTAAGCAGGGACACCGGGGAGCTGTTTTTT. Translation gives CASSLSRDTGELFF. The full variable domain, in which reference TRBV11-2 and TRBJ2-2 provide the parts outside the CDR3, is EAGVAQSPRYKIIEKRQSVAFWCNPISGHATLYWYQQILGQGPKLLIQFQNNGVVDDSQLPKDRFSAERLKGVDSTLKIQPAKLEDSAVYLCASSLSRDTGELFFGEGSRLTVL.

V usage is TRBV5-4 and J usage is TRBJ2-7; 10 bases line up with TRBD1. This CDR3 spans 16 amino acids. The junction had 9 bases not matched to a gene; V was cut back by 0 bases and J by 6 bases. Germline values: CDR1 SGHNT, CDR2 YYREEE (reference sequence). This CDR3 is CASSLAKRDRGLEQYF. CDR3 DNA: TGTGCCAGCAGCTTGGCCAAGCGTGACAGGGGGCTCGAGCAGTACTTC.

Concerning this clone itself: The limits of the CDR3 on the DNA are not certain, so only TCRdb's listed CDR3 is given. CDR3 protein: CASSGVGQGAYAYGYTF. The chain links TRBV21-1 to TRBJ1-2; the table's D call TRBD1 went unverified against the DNA. TRBV21-1 is deemed a pseudogene. Termini included, the CDR3 measures 17 amino acids.

This chain connects TRBV10-2 to TRBJ2-1; TRBD2 aligns across 7 bases. This CDR3 region has 13 residues. The junction had 8 bases not matched to a gene; V was cut back by 7 bases and J by 8 bases. Germline lookup yields CDR1 WSHSY and CDR2 SAAADI. The chain's CDR3 is CASTSGTSYEQFF. CDR3 DNA: TGCGCCAGCACCAGCGGGACTTCGTATGAGCAGTTCTTC.

CDR3 residues: CSAKGDETQYF. The CDR3, as DNA: TGCAGTGCTAAGGGGGATGAGACCCAGTACTTC. The chain is built from TRBV20-1 and TRBJ2-5; TRBD1 might be the D (6 bases). The CDR3 has 11 amino acids. Trimming left V 4 bases short and J 5 bases short, with 8 bases between. Germline V gene data show CDR1 as DFQATT and CDR2 as SNEGSKA (reference sequence).

V is TRBV9 and J is TRBJ2-7; 12 positions agree with TRBD1. CDR1 SGDLS and CDR2 YYNGEE come from the germline V gene. CDR3 length equals 15 residues. V dropped 0 bases and J dropped 4; count of bases not matched to a gene: 2. The CDR3 nucleotides read TGTGCCAGCAGCGTAGGGGACAGGGGGCGATACGAGCAGTACTTC. It is translated as CASSVGDRGRYEQYF.

The rearrangement links TRBV11-2 to TRBJ2-7, with a tentative D call TRBD2 (6 bases). Per the germline V gene, CDR1 is SGHAT and CDR2 is FQNNGV. V gave up 2 bases and J gave up 5 bases, with 7 bases separating them. The CDR3 contains 12 residues. This chain's CDR3 is CASSLWRDEQYF. CDR3 nucleotide sequence: TGTGCCAGCAGCTTATGGAGGGACGAGCAGTACTTC.

A few counts support this clone. The chain employs TRBV4-1 and TRBJ2-5; TRBD2 matches at 9 bases. V shed 0 bases, J shed 1 base, and the junction held 0 bases outside the gene matches. This CDR3 spans 15 amino acids. Germline V gives CDR1 MGHRA, CDR2 YSYEKL. The CDR3 bases are TGCGCCAGCAGCCAAGAGCGGGGGGGCCAAGAGACCCAGTACTTC. It translates to CASSQERGGQETQYF.

V is TRBV25-1 and J is TRBJ2-1, with a weak D call TRBD2 (5 bases). Germline loops: CDR1 MGHDK, CDR2 SYGVNS. With 4 bases removed from V and 12 bases from J, the gap between germline ends came to 13 bases. The CDR3 has 12 amino acids. The CDR3 nucleotides read TGTGCCAGCAGTGTCGGCGGGCTAGGGCAGTTCTTC. As protein: CASSVGGLGQFF.

The chain is built from TRBV27 and TRBJ1-5; D is uncertain. From germline, CDR1 is MNHEY and CDR2 SMNVEV (reference sequence). This CDR3 is built from 14 residues. Trimming cost V 1 base and J 6 bases, with 10 bases left between them. CDR3 DNA: TGTGCCAGCAGTTTATACCAGGTCGGTCAGCCCCAGCATTTT. Translating it yields CASSLYQVGQPQHF.

The chain is built from TRBV7-9 and TRBJ1-3; D perhaps matches TRBD1 (5 bases). CDR3 length equals 15 residues. V lost 4 bases and J 1 base, leaving 11 bases between the germline ends. The germline V gene encodes CDR1 SEHNR and CDR2 FQNEAQ (reference sequence). The chain's CDR3 is CASSSGGASGNTIYF. The DNA for the CDR3 is TGTGCCAGCAGCTCCGGGGGAGCGTCTGGAAACACCATATATTTT.

This clone has just one count. The chain combines TRBV10-3 with TRBJ1-1; 9 nucleotides agree with TRBD1. The germline V gene encodes CDR1 ENHRY and CDR2 SYGVKD. This CDR3 spans 15 amino acids. Unmatched junction bases numbered 4, after V lost 2 bases and J lost 3 bases. In DNA, the CDR3 is TGTGCCATCAGTGAGCTATGGACAGGGGACACTGAAGCTTTCTTT. This encodes CAISELWTGDTEAFF.

The CDR3 loop is CASSSQGKPQHF. In DNA form, the CDR3 reads TGTGCCAGCAGTTCACAGGGAAAGCCCCAGCATTTT. The V call is TRBV27, the J call TRBJ1-5, with D possibly TRBD1 on 6 matching bases. This CDR3 has 12 residues. V dropped 4 bases and J dropped 8 bases, with 9 bases sitting between them. CDR1 is MNHEY and CDR2 is SMNVEV in the germline V gene (reference sequence).